These 9 T cell receptor beta chains originate from one sample sequenced in a study of beta chain features in type 1 diabetes. TCRB transcripts that were expressed got sequenced, as all of the isolated RNA had been reverse transcribed. Profiled with immunoSEQ multiplex PCR; TCRdb holds only in-frame clones, not every one. The sample has 600,000 to 650,000 clones, 15% to 17% seen once. The sample was naive CD4+ T cells from blood. The receptors originated from a man aged 18 to 30 in good health.

V and J are TRBV15 and TRBJ2-3; TRBD2 matches at 11 bases. The length of the CDR3 is 17 residues. After removal of 0 bases from V and 3 bases from J, the junction contained 5 bases not matched to a gene. CDR1 is LNHNV, CDR2 YYDKDF, per germline (reference sequence). The CDR3 region has the DNA TGTGCCACCAGCAGAGAGCGGGGGACTAGCGGTACAGATACGCAGTATTTT. Its translation is CATSRERGTSGTDTQYF.

In nucleotides, the CDR3 is TGCAGCGCCTCCGGTATGAACACTGAAGCTTTCTTT. It is translated as CSASGMNTEAFF. The gene calls are TRBV29-1 and TRBJ1-1, with no clear D. In germline, CDR1 is SQVTM, CDR2 ANQGSEA. Trimming removed 7 bases at V and 0 bases at J, with 9 bases between. The CDR3 totals 12 residues.

V usage is TRBV4-1 and J usage is TRBJ1-2, with 9 nucleotides matching TRBD1. Trimming at V came to 2 bases and at J to 8 bases, leaving 6 bases not matched to a gene. CDR1 and CDR2 (germline): MGHRA, YSYEKL. The CDR3 loop spans 14 amino acids. The CDR3 DNA sequence: TGCGCCAGCAGCCAAAGAGGACAGGGGAGAGGCTACACCTTC. This codes for CASSQRGQGRGYTF.

This chain uses TRBV29-1 with TRBJ1-1; weak D call: TRBD1 (5 bases). The germline V and J ends were trimmed by 0 bases and 1 base, with 9 bases remaining between them. The CDR3 extends over 14 amino acids. The V gene's germline CDR1 is SQVTM and CDR2 ANQGSEA. The CDR3 loop is CSVEEGVTNTEAFF. The DNA for the CDR3 is TGCAGCGTTGAAGAGGGGGTAACGAACACTGAAGCTTTCTTT.

This chain connects TRBV15 to TRBJ2-7; 8 nucleotides match TRBD2. Germline lookup yields CDR1 LNHNV and CDR2 YYDKDF (reference sequence). The V segment lost 1 base and the J segment 5 bases; nucleotides outside the gene matches: 4. CDR3 length: 14 residues. The CDR3 DNA reads TGTGCCACCAGCAGAGTTGCGGGGGGTGACGAGCAGTACTTC. This codes for CATSRVAGGDEQYF.

The chain carries TRBV6-5 and TRBJ1-5; a weak D match, TRBD1 (6 bases). CDR1 is MNHEY, CDR2 SVGAGI, per germline. The V end was cut by 6 bases, the J end by 4 bases, with 13 bases between. The CDR3 spans 14 residues. CDR3: CASSPTGPNQPQHF. In DNA form, the CDR3 reads TGTGCCAGCAGCCCAACAGGGCCGAATCAGCCCCAGCATTTT.

There are a few counts of this clone. The gene calls are TRBV11-2 and TRBJ2-7; TRBD1 might be the D (6 bases). Trimming cost V 5 bases and J 6 bases, with 20 bases left between them. Germline-derived CDR1 and CDR2 are SGHAT and FQNNGV. CDR3 length: 15 amino acids. The CDR3 spells CASSPQGKYVSEQYF. The CDR3 DNA reads as TGTGCCAGCAGCCCTCAGGGGAAATACGTGAGCGAGCAGTACTTC.

This clone has a handful of counts. This chain joins TRBV5-1 and TRBJ1-2; D might be TRBD1 (5 bases). Trimming removed 4 bases at V and 4 bases at J, with 23 bases between. The CDR3 runs to 17 residues. Germline V gene lookup returns CDR1 SGHRS and CDR2 YFSETQ. Written as DNA, the CDR3 is TGCGCCAGCAGCCCGGAGTTAGGGAGGGGATCGATCTATGGCTACACCTTC. Its protein is CASSPELGRGSIYGYTF.

This clone was observed a few times. The chain carries TRBV4-1 and TRBJ2-3; possibly TRBD2 for D (5 bases). The CDR3 totals 16 residues. V shed 1 base and J shed 2 bases, with 13 bases lying between them. CDR1 and CDR2 (germline): MGHRA, YSYEKL. CDR3 region: CASSQGRGSTTDTQYF. CDR3 DNA sequence: TGCGCCAGCAGCCAAGGACGAGGGTCAACCACAGATACGCAGTATTTT.